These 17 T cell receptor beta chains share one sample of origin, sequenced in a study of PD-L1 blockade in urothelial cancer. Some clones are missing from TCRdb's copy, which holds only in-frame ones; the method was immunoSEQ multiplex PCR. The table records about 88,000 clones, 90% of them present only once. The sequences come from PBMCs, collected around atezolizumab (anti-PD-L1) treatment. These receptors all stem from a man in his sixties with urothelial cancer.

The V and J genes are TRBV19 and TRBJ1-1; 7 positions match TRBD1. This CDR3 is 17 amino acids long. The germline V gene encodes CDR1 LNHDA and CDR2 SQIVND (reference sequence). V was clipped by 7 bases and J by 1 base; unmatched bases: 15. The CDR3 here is CASTPGGRAVGNTEAFF. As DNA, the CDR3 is TGTGCCAGTACCCCAGGGGGGCGCGCGGTCGGGAACACTGAAGCTTTCTTT.

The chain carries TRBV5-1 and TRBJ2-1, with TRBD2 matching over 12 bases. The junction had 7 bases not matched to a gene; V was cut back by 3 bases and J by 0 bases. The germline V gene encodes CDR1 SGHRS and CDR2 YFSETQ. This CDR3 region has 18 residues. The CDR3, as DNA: TGCGCCAGCAGCTCACGACTAGCGGGGGTGAGCTCCTACAATGAGCAGTTCTTC. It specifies CASSSRLAGVSSYNEQFF.

CDR3 sequence reads: CASSDHSDNEQFF. CDR3 coding DNA: TGTGCCAGCAGTGATCACTCTGACAATGAGCAGTTCTTC. V usage is TRBV6-1 and J usage is TRBJ2-1; no clear D gene. CDR1 and CDR2 (germline): MNHNS, SASEGT. Trimming cost V 3 bases and J 5 bases, with 8 bases left between them. The CDR3 loop spans 13 amino acids.

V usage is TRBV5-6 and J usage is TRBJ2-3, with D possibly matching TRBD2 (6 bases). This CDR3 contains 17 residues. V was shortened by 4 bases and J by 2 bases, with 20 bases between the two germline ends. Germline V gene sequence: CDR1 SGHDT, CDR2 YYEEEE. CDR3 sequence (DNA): TGTGCCAGCAGCCCTCCGGGACTCGGGCACGTCACAGATACGCAGTATTTT. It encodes CASSPPGLGHVTDTQYF. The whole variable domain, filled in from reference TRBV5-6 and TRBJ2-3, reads DAGVTQSPTHLIKTRGQQVTLRCSPKSGHDTVSWYQQALGQGPQFIFQYYEEEERQRGNFPDRFSGHQFPNYSSELNVNALLLGDSALYLCASSPPGLGHVTDTQYFGPGTRLTVL.

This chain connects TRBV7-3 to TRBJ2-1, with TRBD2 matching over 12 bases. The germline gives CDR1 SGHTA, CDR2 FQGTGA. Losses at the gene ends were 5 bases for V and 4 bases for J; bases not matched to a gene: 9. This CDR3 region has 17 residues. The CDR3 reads CASSPRTSGALYNEQFF. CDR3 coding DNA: TGTGCCAGCAGCCCTCGGACTAGCGGGGCCCTTTACAATGAGCAGTTCTTC.

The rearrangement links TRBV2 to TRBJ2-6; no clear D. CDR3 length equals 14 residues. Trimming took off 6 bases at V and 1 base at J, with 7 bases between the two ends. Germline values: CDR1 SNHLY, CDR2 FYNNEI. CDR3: CASSETSGANVLTF. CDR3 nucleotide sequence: TGTGCCAGCAGCGAGACATCTGGGGCCAACGTCCTGACTTTC. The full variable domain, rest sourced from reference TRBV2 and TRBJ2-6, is EPEVTQTPSHQVTQMGQEVILRCVPISNHLYFYWYRQILGQKVEFLVSFYNNEISEKSEIFDDQFSVERPDGSNFTLKIRSTKLEDSAMYFCASSETSGANVLTFGAGSRLTVL.

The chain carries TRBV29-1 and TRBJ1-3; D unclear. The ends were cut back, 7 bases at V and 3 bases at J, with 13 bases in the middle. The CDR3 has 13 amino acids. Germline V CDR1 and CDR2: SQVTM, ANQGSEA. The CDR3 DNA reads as TGCAGCGCCGGTGACGGCGGTGGAAACACCATATATTTT. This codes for CSAGDGGGNTIYF.

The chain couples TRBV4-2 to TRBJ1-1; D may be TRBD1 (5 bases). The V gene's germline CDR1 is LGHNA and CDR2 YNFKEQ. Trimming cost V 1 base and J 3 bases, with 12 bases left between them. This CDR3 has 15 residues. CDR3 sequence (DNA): TGTGCCAGCAGCCAAGGCAAGGGCAGGGACACTGAAGCTTTCTTT. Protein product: CASSQGKGRDTEAFF.

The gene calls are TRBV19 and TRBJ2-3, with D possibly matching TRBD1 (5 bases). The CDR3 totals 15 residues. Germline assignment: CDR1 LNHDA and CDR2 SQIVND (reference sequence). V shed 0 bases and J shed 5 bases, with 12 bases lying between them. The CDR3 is CASSIDGAAIDTQYF. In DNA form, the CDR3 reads TGTGCCAGTAGTATAGATGGGGCAGCGATAGATACGCAGTATTTT.

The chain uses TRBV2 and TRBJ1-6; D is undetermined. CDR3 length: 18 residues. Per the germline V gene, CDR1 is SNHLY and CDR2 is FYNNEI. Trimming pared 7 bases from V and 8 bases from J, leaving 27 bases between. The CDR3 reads CASKVRAFVGESDSPLHF. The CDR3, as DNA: TGTGCCAGCAAGGTTCGGGCGTTCGTCGGGGAGTCCGATTCACCCCTCCACTTT.

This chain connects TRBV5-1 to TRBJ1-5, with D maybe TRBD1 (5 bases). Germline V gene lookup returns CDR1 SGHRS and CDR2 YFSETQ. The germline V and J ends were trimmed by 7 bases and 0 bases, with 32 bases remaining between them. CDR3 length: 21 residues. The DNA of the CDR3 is TGCGCCAGCCCAAAAAGAGAGCTGGGGCCGACCGACCGATATAGCAATCAGCCCCAGCATTTT. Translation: CASPKRELGPTDRYSNQPQHF.

Here the CDR3 reads CASSKRGTAFEGYTF. DNA for the CDR3: TGTGCCAGCAGTAAAAGGGGGACAGCATTCGAGGGCTACACCTTC. V is TRBV2 and J is TRBJ1-2; 7 nucleotides match TRBD1. The CDR3 runs to 15 residues. The V gene end was trimmed by 5 bases and the J gene end by 8 bases; junction bases not matched to a gene: 14. Germline V lookup: CDR1 SNHLY, CDR2 FYNNEI.

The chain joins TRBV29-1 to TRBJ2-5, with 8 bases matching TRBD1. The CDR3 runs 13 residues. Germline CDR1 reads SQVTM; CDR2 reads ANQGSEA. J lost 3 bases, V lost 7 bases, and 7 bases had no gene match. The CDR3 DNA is TGCAGCGCATCTCACAGGGGGGAAGAGACCCAGTACTTC. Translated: CSASHRGEETQYF.

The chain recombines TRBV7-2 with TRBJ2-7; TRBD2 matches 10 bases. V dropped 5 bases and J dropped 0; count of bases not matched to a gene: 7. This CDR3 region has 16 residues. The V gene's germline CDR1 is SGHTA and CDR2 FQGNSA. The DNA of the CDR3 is TGTGCCAGCAGCACTGATGTAGCGGGGGGCTCCTACGAGCAGTACTTC. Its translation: CASSTDVAGGSYEQYF.

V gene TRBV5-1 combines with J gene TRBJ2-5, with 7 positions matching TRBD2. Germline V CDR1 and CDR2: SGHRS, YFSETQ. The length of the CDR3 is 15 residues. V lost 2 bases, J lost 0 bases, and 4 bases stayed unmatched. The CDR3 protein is CASSFNGGNQETQYF. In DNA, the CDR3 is TGCGCCAGCAGCTTTAACGGGGGGAACCAAGAGACCCAGTACTTC.

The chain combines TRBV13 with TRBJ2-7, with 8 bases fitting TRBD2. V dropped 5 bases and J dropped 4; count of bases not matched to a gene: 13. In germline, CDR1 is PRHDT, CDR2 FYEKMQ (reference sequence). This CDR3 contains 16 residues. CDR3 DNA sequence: TGTGCCAGCAGCCCCGGGGGGGGGAGATTGGATTACGAGCAGTACTTC. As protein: CASSPGGGRLDYEQYF.

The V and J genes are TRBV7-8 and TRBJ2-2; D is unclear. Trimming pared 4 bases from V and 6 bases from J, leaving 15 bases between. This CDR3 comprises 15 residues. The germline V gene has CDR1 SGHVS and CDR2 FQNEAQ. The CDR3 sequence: CASSYLDSYAGELFF. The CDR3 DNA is TGTGCCAGCAGCTACCTAGACTCATACGCCGGGGAGCTGTTTTTT.